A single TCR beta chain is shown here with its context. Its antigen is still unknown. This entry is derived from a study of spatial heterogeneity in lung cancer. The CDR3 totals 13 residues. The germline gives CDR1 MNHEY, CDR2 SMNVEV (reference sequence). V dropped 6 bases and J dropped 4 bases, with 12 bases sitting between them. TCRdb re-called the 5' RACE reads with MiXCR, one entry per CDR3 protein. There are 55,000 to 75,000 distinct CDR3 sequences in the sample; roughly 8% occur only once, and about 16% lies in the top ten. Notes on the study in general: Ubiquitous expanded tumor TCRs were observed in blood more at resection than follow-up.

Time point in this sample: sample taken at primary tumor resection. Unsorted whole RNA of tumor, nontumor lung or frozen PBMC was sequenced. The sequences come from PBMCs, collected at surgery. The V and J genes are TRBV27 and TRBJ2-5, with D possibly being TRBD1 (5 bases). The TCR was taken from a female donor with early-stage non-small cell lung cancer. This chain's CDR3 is CASRGDRGETQYF. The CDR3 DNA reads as TGTGCCAGCAGGGGTGACAGAGGAGAGACCCAGTACTTC.